Each of the 9 T cell receptor beta chains below was sequenced from the same sample in a study of blood T cell repertoires in COVID-19. Sequencing used immunoSEQ multiplex PCR; TCRdb keeps in-frame clones, though not all of them. Found here are 250,000 or so clones, roughly four fifths of them singletons; the top ten hold approximately 3.6%. Sample: PBMCs or T cells enriched from blood (not recorded which). The source of these receptors is a man aged 50 to 60 who had recovered from COVID-19.

The chain has TRBV7-8 and TRBJ2-7; 10 positions agree with TRBD1. Germline lookup yields CDR1 SGHVS and CDR2 FQNEAQ. The junction had 4 bases not matched to a gene; V was cut back by 5 bases and J by 6 bases. The CDR3 has 13 residues. The CDR3 protein is CASSGRDRGEQYF. CDR3 bases: TGTGCCAGCAGCGGACGGGACAGGGGCGAGCAGTACTTC.

The rearrangement uses TRBV15 and TRBJ2-1; 12 bases line up with TRBD2. The CDR3 has 13 residues. The trim removed 10 bases at V and 8 bases at J, leaving 6 bases unmatched. The germline V gene encodes CDR1 LNHNV and CDR2 YYDKDF (reference sequence). The DNA for the CDR3 is TGTGCCATTCGGACTAGCGGGATATATGAGCAGTTCTTC. As protein: CAIRTSGIYEQFF.

The rearrangement joins TRBV19 to TRBJ1-5; tentative D call: TRBD1 (5 bases). V was clipped by 3 bases and J by 4 bases, with 10 bases between them. The CDR3 totals 14 residues. The germline gives CDR1 LNHDA, CDR2 SQIVND (reference sequence). The CDR3 sequence is CASSIPGGNQPQHF. The DNA for the CDR3 is TGTGCCAGTAGTATTCCCGGGGGGAATCAGCCCCAGCATTTT.

The CDR3 nucleotides read TGTGCCACCAGCAGAGGTGCAGGGATGGAGGGCACTGAAGCTTTCTTT. Amino acid sequence: CATSRGAGMEGTEAFF. The rearrangement links TRBV15 to TRBJ1-1, with D perhaps TRBD1 (5 bases). V was clipped by 1 base and J by 4 bases, with 16 bases between them. The CDR3 length is 16 residues. Germline-derived CDR1 and CDR2 are LNHNV and YYDKDF (reference sequence).

The genes are TRBV7-2 and TRBJ2-2; 9 bases agree with TRBD2. Germline CDR1 SGHTA, CDR2 FQGNSA. The V segment lost 10 bases and the J segment 2 bases; nucleotides outside the gene matches: 5. The CDR3 loop spans 14 amino acids. CDR3 nucleotide sequence: TGTGCCACCGCGGGGGGGCGCAACACCGGGGAGCTGTTTTTT. Its translation is CATAGGRNTGELFF.

This chain joins TRBV30 and TRBJ1-4; D may be TRBD1 (6 bases). Trimming shortened V by 0 bases and J by 5 bases, and 13 bases separated the two germline ends. The CDR3 runs 15 residues. Germline CDR1 is GTSNPN and CDR2 is SVGIG (reference sequence). The CDR3 DNA is TGTGCCTGGAGTGTGACGGGACACAGAAATGAAAAACTGTTTTTT. This translates into CAWSVTGHRNEKLFF.

The chain carries TRBV6-4 and TRBJ1-2, with a possible D match to TRBD1 (5 bases). Trimming pared 2 bases from V and 8 bases from J, leaving 9 bases between. The CDR3 contains 12 residues. The germline V gene has CDR1 MRHNA and CDR2 SNTAGT. For the CDR3, the DNA is TGTGCCAGCAGTGACAGGGGTACAGGCTACACCTTC. This sequence encodes CASSDRGTGYTF.

The chain recombines TRBV18 with TRBJ2-7; weak D call: TRBD1 (6 bases). V lost 0 bases to trimming and J lost 2 bases, with 14 bases between them. Per germline, CDR1 KGHSH and CDR2 LQKENI. This CDR3 spans 16 amino acids. The CDR3 sequence is CASSPPSRDTAYEQYF. As DNA, the CDR3 is TGTGCCAGCTCACCACCAAGCCGGGACACCGCCTACGAGCAGTACTTC.

The rearrangement uses TRBV28 and TRBJ2-1; TRBD2 aligns across 10 bases. After removal of 6 bases from V and 2 bases from J, the junction contained 1 base not matched to a gene. Germline assignment: CDR1 MDHEN and CDR2 SYDVKM. This CDR3 spans 14 amino acids. CDR3 coding DNA: TGTGCCAGCAGGAGCGGGAGGGCCTACAATGAGCAGTTCTTC. It specifies CASRSGRAYNEQFF.